These 25 T cell receptor beta chains originate from one sample sequenced in a study of response to subunit inactivated influenza vaccine. MiXCR was run by TCRdb on the RT-PCR reads, yielding one entry per CDR3 protein. Among about 520,000 distinct CDR3 sequences listed, approximately 7.7% were seen once. This specimen was PBMCs from blood, taken less than 30 months after vaccination. These receptors were collected from a man between 50 and 69 years old who received an inactivated influenza vaccine.

The V call is TRBV12-3 or TRBV12-4, the J call TRBJ1-5; the D gene is possibly TRBD1 (5 bases). The CDR3 is made up of 13 amino acids. Between the trimmed V and J ends, which lost 3 bases and 6 bases, there was a span of 9 bases. CDR3 loop: CASSFGASQPQHF. The CDR3 DNA reads TGTGCCAGCAGTTTTGGGGCTAGTCAGCCCCAGCATTTT.

This clonotype was seen ten or more times. The chain combines TRBV20-1 with TRBJ1-6; D might be TRBD1 (5 bases). The CDR3 covers 15 residues. Looked up from germline, CDR1 is DFQATT and CDR2 is SNEGSKA (reference sequence). Between the trimmed V and J ends, which lost 1 base and 10 bases, there was a span of 17 bases. DNA of the CDR3: TGCAGTGCTAGAGTCGGCAGCGCCAGGGAATCACCCCTCCACTTT. Translated, it gives CSARVGSARESPLHF.

The V call is TRBV5-1, the J call TRBJ2-1, with 14 bases lining up with TRBD2. Looked up from germline, CDR1 is SGHRS and CDR2 is YFSETQ. CDR3 length: 16 amino acids. Losses at the gene ends were 4 bases for V and 7 bases for J; bases not matched to a gene: 7. The CDR3 is CASSPAGTSGSNEQFF. The CDR3 DNA sequence: TGCGCCAGCAGCCCCGCAGGGACTAGCGGGAGTAATGAGCAGTTCTTC.

CDR3 nucleotides: TGCAGCGCGGGACTTTCGAACACCGGGGAGCTGTTTTTT. This codes for CSAGLSNTGELFF. The rearrangement joins TRBV29-1 to TRBJ2-2; D possibly corresponds to TRBD2 (6 bases). This CDR3 is 13 amino acids long. The germline V and J ends were trimmed by 7 bases and 0 bases, with 9 bases remaining between them. Germline V gene data show CDR1 as SQVTM and CDR2 as ANQGSEA.

Many counts were recorded for this clonotype. The chain employs TRBV29-1 and TRBJ2-3, with D hard to call. V was clipped by 4 bases and J by 4 bases, with 15 bases between them. Per germline, CDR1 SQVTM and CDR2 ANQGSEA. The CDR3 is 14 residues long. The DNA of the CDR3 is TGCAGCGTTGTGGCAGGAACCGGATCAGATACGCAGTATTTT. It codes for CSVVAGTGSDTQYF.

This clonotype was recorded at least ten times. This chain uses TRBV27 with TRBJ2-1; TRBD2 matches at 15 bases. Per the germline V gene, CDR1 is MNHEY and CDR2 is SMNVEV (reference sequence). Unmatched junction bases numbered 8, after V lost 9 bases and J lost 2 bases. The CDR3 runs 17 residues. The CDR3 coding sequence is TGTGCCAGTTCGGGACTAGCGGGGGGATACACCTACAATGAGCAGTTCTTC. Translation gives CASSGLAGGYTYNEQFF.

This clonotype was found a few times. This chain uses TRBV29-1 with TRBJ2-6, with D hard to call. The CDR3 has 12 amino acids. The germline V gene has CDR1 SQVTM and CDR2 ANQGSEA. V lost 1 base to trimming and J lost 3 bases, with 1 base between them. The CDR3: CSVEVGANVLTF. DNA of the CDR3: TGCAGCGTTGAAGTTGGGGCCAACGTCCTGACTTTC. The variable domain in full, completed from reference TRBV29-1 and TRBJ2-6, reads SAVISQKPSRDICQRGTSLTIQCQVDSQVTMMFWYRQQPGQSLTLIATANQGSEATYESGFVIDKFPISRPNLTFSTLTVSNMSPEDSSIYLCSVEVGANVLTFGAGSRLTVL.

The chain uses TRBV6-1 and TRBJ1-6; D is undetermined. Trimming removed 4 bases at V and 4 bases at J, with 14 bases between. Germline CDR1 MNHNS, CDR2 SASEGT. This CDR3 has 16 amino acids. CDR3 residues: CASSADGATYNSPLHF. For the CDR3, the DNA is TGTGCCAGCAGTGCGGACGGCGCCACTTATAATTCACCCCTCCACTTT.

The sample holds a few counts of this clonotype. The chain combines TRBV4-2 with TRBJ2-6; D unresolved. The CDR3 has 16 amino acids. Germline V gene lookup returns CDR1 LGHNA and CDR2 YNFKEQ. V was cut by 1 base and J by 1 base, with 8 bases left in between. The CDR3 nucleotides are TGTGCCAGCAGCCAAGTGGGTTTATCTGGGGCCAACGTCCTGACTTTC. It specifies CASSQVGLSGANVLTF.

The chain carries TRBV4-1 and TRBJ1-5, with 8 bases aligning to TRBD1. There are 16 residues in the CDR3. Germline V gives CDR1 MGHRA, CDR2 YSYEKL. The junction had 3 bases not matched to a gene; V was cut back by 1 base and J by 1 base. CDR3 DNA sequence: TGCGCCAGCAGCCAAGTACGACAGGGGAGCAATCAGCCCCAGCATTTT. Protein sequence: CASSQVRQGSNQPQHF.

This chain joins TRBV25-1 and TRBJ2-3; a possible D gene is TRBD1 (7 bases). Between the trimmed V and J ends, which lost 7 bases and 2 bases, there was a span of 13 bases. There are 14 residues in the CDR3. CDR1 MGHDK and CDR2 SYGVNS come from the germline V gene. The CDR3 sequence: CASTPGGPTDTQYF. For the CDR3, the DNA is TGTGCCAGCACCCCAGGGGGGCCCACAGATACGCAGTATTTT.

This clonotype has ten or more counts. The chain is built from TRBV9 and TRBJ1-1, with D maybe TRBD1 (5 bases). CDR1 and CDR2 (germline): SGDLS, YYNGEE. V was trimmed by 5 bases and J by 8 bases, leaving 13 bases between them. The CDR3 is 12 amino acids. The CDR3 sequence is CASSQDGGEAFF. The CDR3 DNA reads TGTGCCAGCAGTCAAGATGGGGGAGAAGCTTTCTTT.

Here the CDR3 DNA reads TGTGCCAGCAGTTGGACAGGGTCGAACACTGAAGCTTTCTTT. It translates to CASSWTGSNTEAFF. The rearrangement uses TRBV6-5 and TRBJ1-1, with 8 bases lining up with TRBD1. Losses at the gene ends were 4 bases for V and 1 base for J; bases not matched to a gene: 2. The germline gives CDR1 MNHEY, CDR2 SVGAGI. This CDR3 is built from 14 residues.

This clonotype was seen at least ten times. This chain uses TRBV5-1 with TRBJ1-2; D ambiguous. The CDR3 has 13 residues. V was clipped by 3 bases and J by 4 bases, with 10 bases between them. Germline V CDR1 and CDR2: SGHRS, YFSETQ. The CDR3 bases are TGCGCCAGCAGCTCCAGATCAATCTATGGCTACACCTTC. It is translated as CASSSRSIYGYTF.

The sample holds many counts of this clonotype. The rearrangement links TRBV20-1 to TRBJ2-7; 9 bases fit TRBD1. With V trimmed by 2 bases and J by 6 bases, 2 bases remained unmatched. The germline V gene encodes CDR1 DFQATT and CDR2 SNEGSKA (reference sequence). CDR3 size: 12 residues. CDR3 protein: CSARNRGLEQYF. DNA of the CDR3: TGCAGTGCTAGAAACAGGGGGCTCGAGCAGTACTTC.

The chain's CDR3 is CSARDPGLEVTGSPETQYF. CDR3 nucleotides: TGCAGTGCTAGAGATCCCGGGTTGGAGGTGACAGGGAGTCCGGAGACCCAGTACTTC. V and J are TRBV20-1 and TRBJ2-5; 7 bases match TRBD1. CDR3 length: 19 residues. V trimming: 0 bases; J trimming: 5 bases; junction bases outside the gene matches: 21. Germline V gives CDR1 DFQATT, CDR2 SNEGSKA (reference sequence).

This chain connects TRBV5-1 to TRBJ2-1; D may be TRBD2 (6 bases). V lost 4 bases and J 5 bases, leaving 16 bases between the germline ends. Germline-derived CDR1 and CDR2 are SGHRS and YFSETQ. The CDR3 covers 15 residues. CDR3 nucleotide sequence: TGCGCCAGCAGCCCGGGGGTACGCACACACAATGAGCAGTTCTTC. It specifies CASSPGVRTHNEQFF.

This clonotype came up many times. The V gene is TRBV12-3 or TRBV12-4, the J gene TRBJ2-5; D perhaps matches TRBD1 (5 bases). This CDR3 spans 13 amino acids. With 6 bases removed from V and 1 base from J, the gap between germline ends came to 9 bases. In DNA, the CDR3 is TGTGCCAGCAGAATAGACAGCCAAGAGACCCAGTACTTC. It codes for CASRIDSQETQYF.

Regarding this clonotype: The conserved final phenylalanine or tryptophan is absent from the CDR3, which likely points to a read error. V gene TRBV5-6 combines with J gene TRBJ2-7, with TRBD1 identical over 8 bases. Germline assignment: CDR1 SGHDT and CDR2 YYEEEE. V was pared by 2 bases and J by 3 bases, with 4 bases of the junction left unmatched. CDR3 length: 14 amino acids. The CDR3 nucleotides read TGTGCCAGCAGCTTCGGGACAGGAGACTACGAGCAGTACCTC. It encodes CASSFGTGDYEQYL.

This clonotype was observed a few times. The rearrangement joins TRBV14 to TRBJ1-2; 7 positions match TRBD1. Germline CDR1 SGHDN, CDR2 FVKESK. This CDR3 contains 13 residues. The V gene end was trimmed by 8 bases and the J gene end by 4 bases; junction bases not matched to a gene: 7. In nucleotides, the CDR3 is TGTGCCAGCGGAGGCTCAGGGGGCTATGGCTACACCTTC. Protein: CASGGSGGYGYTF. The whole variable domain, remainder taken from reference TRBV14 and TRBJ1-2, is EAGVTQFPSHSVIEKGQTVTLRCDPISGHDNLYWYRRVMGKEIKFLLHFVKESKQDESGMPNNRFLAERTGGTYSTLKVQPAELEDSGVYFCASGGSGGYGYTFGSGTRLTVV.

The chain couples TRBV5-1 to TRBJ2-6; D might be TRBD2 (6 bases). From germline, CDR1 is SGHRS and CDR2 YFSETQ. The CDR3 has 18 residues. V dropped 1 base and J dropped 0 bases, with 14 bases sitting between them. The CDR3 reads CASSLRGGVDSGANVLTF. CDR3 nucleotides: TGCGCCAGCAGCTTGAGGGGCGGGGTGGACTCTGGGGCCAACGTCCTGACTTTC.

This clonotype was observed a few times. The gene calls are TRBV5-1 and TRBJ2-3; D perhaps matches TRBD2 (6 bases). Per germline, CDR1 SGHRS and CDR2 YFSETQ. The ends were cut back, 5 bases at V and 5 bases at J, with 15 bases in the middle. There are 14 residues in the CDR3. The CDR3 spells CASSPGTSVDTQYF. CDR3 coding DNA: TGCGCCAGCAGTCCCGGGACTTCTGTAGATACGCAGTATTTT.

This clonotype appeared many times. The rearrangement joins TRBV6-1 to TRBJ2-1, with 11 bases matching TRBD2. Germline assignment: CDR1 MNHNS and CDR2 SASEGT. Germline trimming cut 5 bases from V and 10 bases from J; bases unmatched to any gene: 10. The CDR3 is made up of 15 amino acids. This chain's CDR3 is CASSHSLAGVAEQFF. The CDR3 DNA reads as TGTGCCAGCAGTCATTCACTAGCGGGGGTAGCGGAGCAGTTCTTC.

J is TRBJ1-3 and V is TRBV6-1; a possible D gene is TRBD1 (6 bases). Trimming removed 6 bases at V and 4 bases at J, with 13 bases between. The germline V gene encodes CDR1 MNHNS and CDR2 SASEGT. This CDR3 is built from 14 residues. This CDR3 reads CASSPTGLGNTIYF. CDR3 DNA: TGTGCCAGCAGCCCAACAGGGCTCGGAAACACCATATATTTT.

In this sample, this clonotype turned up a few times. The V call is TRBV12-3 or TRBV12-4, the J call TRBJ2-3; tentative D call: TRBD2 (5 bases). The CDR3 consists of 15 residues. V was clipped by 1 base and J by 1 base, with 9 bases between them. CDR3 sequence (DNA): TGTGCCAGCAGTTTAGGAGGGTTTCGCACAGATACGCAGTATTTT. Amino acids: CASSLGGFRTDTQYF.